This T cell receptor (beta chain) was obtained from a study of T cells after posttransplantation cyclophosphamide. Study findings and constraints: After PTCy, TRB diversity resembled that of CNI/methotrexate controls. Later post-transplant blood repertoires were often dominated by donor CD8+ memory clones.

In this sample, this clone turned up many times. No antigen is known for it. TCRdb's table, derived via immunoSEQ multiplex PCR, lists solely in-frame clones and lacks some. The sample shows about 12,000 clones, none of them appearing just once. The CDR3 loop spans 16 amino acids. Germline-derived CDR1 and CDR2 are WNHNN and SYGVQD (reference sequence). V trimming: 6 bases; J trimming: 2 bases; junction bases outside the gene matches: 7. This chain uses TRBV10-1 with TRBJ2-6; 7 bases fit TRBD2. Sequenced: PBMCs. The TCR originated in a woman aged 35 to 49 in good health, CMV-negative, and a related stem cell transplant donor. In nucleotides, the CDR3 is TGCGCCAGCAGGAGGGAGGGGTTAGCTGGGGCCAACGTCCTGACTTTC. This codes for CASRREGLAGANVLTF.